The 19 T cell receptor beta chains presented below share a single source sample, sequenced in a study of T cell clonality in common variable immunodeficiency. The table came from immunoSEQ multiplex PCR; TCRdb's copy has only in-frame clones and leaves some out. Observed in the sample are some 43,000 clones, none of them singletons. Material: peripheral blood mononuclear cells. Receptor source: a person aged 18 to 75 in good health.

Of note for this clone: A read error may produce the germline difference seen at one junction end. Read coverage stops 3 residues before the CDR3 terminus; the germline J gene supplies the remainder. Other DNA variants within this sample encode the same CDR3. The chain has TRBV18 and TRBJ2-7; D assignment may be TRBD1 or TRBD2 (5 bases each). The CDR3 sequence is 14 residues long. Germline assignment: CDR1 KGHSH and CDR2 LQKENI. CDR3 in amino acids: CASSPPGLTYEQYF. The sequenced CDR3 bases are TGTGCCAGCTCGCCACCGGGGCTCACCTACGAG.

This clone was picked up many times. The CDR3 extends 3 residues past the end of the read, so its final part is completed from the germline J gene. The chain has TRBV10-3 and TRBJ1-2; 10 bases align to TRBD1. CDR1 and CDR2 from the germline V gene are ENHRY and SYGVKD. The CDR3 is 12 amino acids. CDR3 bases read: TGTGCCACCGGGACAGGGGAGGCTAGC. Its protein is CATGTGEAS. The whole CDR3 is CATGTGEASYTF.

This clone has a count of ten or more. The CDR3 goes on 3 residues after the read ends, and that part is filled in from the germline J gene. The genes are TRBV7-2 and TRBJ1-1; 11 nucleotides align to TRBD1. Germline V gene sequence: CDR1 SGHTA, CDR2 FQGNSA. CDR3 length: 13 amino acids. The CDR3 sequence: CASSWTGGGKAFF. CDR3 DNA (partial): TGTGCCAGCAGCTGGACAGGGGGCGGAAAA.

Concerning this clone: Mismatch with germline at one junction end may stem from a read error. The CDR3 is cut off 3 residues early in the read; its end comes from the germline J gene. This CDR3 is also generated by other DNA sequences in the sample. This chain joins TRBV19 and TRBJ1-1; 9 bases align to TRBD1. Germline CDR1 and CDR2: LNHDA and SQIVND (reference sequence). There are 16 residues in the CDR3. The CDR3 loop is CASRDRVTTRGTEAFF. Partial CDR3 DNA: TGCGCCAGTAGGGACAGGGTTACGACTCGGGGCACTGAA.

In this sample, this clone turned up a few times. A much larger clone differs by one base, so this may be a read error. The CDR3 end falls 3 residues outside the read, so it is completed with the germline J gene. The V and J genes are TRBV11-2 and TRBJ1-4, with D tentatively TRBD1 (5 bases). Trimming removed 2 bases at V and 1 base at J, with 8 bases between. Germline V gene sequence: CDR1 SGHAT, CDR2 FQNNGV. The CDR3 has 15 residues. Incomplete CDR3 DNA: TGTGCCAGCAGCTTAAGCCAGGGAACTAATGAAAAA. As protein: CASSLSQGTNEK. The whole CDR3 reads CASSLSQGTNEKLFF.

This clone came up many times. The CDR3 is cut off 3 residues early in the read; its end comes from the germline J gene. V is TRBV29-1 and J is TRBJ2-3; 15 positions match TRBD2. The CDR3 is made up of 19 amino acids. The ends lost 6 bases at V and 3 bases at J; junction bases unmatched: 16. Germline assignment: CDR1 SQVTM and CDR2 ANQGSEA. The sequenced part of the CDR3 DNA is TGCAGCGTGCTACTCTGGACTAGCGGGAGGGGCCCGTATACAGATACG. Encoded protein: CSVLLWTSGRGPYTDT. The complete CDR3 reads CSVLLWTSGRGPYTDTQYF.

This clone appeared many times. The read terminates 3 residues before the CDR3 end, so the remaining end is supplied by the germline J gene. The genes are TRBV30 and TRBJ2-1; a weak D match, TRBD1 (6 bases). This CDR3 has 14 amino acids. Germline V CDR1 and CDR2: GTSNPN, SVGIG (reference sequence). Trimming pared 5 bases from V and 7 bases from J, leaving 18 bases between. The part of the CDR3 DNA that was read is TGTGCCTGGGGGTCCGAGAACAGGGTGAATGAG. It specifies CAWGSENRVNE. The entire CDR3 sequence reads CAWGSENRVNEQFF.

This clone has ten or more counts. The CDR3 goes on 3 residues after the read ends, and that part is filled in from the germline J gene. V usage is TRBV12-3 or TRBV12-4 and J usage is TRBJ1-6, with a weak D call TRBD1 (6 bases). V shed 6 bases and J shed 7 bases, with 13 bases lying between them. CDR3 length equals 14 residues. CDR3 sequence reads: CASSPTGENSPLHF. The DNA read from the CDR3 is TGTGCCAGCAGCCCGACAGGAGAAAATTCACCC.

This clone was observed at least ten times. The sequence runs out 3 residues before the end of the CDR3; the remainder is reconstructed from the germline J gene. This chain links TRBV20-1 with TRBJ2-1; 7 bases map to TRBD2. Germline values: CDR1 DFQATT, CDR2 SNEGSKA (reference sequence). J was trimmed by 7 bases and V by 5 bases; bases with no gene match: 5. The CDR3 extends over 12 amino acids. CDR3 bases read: TGCAGTGCTGGGGGGACTAAAAATGAG. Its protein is CSAGGTKNE. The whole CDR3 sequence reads CSAGGTKNEQFF.

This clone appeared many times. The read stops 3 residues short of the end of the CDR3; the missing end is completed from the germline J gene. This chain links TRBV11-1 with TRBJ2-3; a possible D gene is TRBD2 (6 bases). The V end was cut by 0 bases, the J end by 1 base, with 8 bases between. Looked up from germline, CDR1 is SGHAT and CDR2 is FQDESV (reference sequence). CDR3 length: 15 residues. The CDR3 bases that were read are TGTGCCAGCAGCTTAGCATCTAGCGGCACAGATACG. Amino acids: CASSLASSGTDT. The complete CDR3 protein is CASSLASSGTDTQYF. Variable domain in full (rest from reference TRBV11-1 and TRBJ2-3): EAEVAQSPRYKITEKSQAVAFWCDPISGHATLYWYRQILGQGPELLVQFQDESVVDDSQLPKDRFSAERLKGVDSTLKIQPAELGDSAMYLCASSLASSGTDTQYFGPGTRLTVL.

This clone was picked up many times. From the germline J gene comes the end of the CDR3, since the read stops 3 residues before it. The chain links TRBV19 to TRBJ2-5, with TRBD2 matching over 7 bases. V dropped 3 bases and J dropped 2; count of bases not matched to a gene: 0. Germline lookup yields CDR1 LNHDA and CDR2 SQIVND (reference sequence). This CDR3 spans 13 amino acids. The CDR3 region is CASSISGQETQYF. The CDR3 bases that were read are TGTGCCAGTAGTATTAGCGGGCAAGAGACC. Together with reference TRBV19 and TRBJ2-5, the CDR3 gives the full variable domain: DGGITQSPKYLFRKEGQNVTLSCEQNLNHDAMYWYRQDPGQGLRLIYYSQIVNDFQKGDIAEGYSVSREKKESFPLTVTSAQKNPTAFYLCASSISGQETQYFGPGTRLLVL.

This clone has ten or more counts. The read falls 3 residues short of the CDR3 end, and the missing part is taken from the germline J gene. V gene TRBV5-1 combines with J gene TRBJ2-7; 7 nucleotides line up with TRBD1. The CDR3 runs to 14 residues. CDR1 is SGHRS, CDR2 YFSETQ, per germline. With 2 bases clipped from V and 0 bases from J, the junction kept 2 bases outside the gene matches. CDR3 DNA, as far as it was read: TGCGCCAGCAGCTTTGGGACAGACTCCTACGAG. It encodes CASSFGTDSYE. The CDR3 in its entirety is CASSFGTDSYEQYF.

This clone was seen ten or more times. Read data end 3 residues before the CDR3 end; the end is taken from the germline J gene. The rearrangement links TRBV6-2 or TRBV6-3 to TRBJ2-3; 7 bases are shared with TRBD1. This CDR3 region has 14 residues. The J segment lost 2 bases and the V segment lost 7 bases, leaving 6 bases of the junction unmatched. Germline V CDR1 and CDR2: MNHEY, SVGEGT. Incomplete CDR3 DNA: TGTGCCAGCACCCTACAGGGGCCCACAGATACG. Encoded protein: CASTLQGPTDT. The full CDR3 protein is CASTLQGPTDTQYF.

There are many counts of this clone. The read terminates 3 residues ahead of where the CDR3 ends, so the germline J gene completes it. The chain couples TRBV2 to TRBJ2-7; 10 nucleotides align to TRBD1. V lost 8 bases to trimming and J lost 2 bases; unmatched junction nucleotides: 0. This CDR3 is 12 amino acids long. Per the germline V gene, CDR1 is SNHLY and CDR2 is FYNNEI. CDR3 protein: CASGTGAYEQYF. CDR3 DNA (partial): TGTGCCAGCGGGACAGGGGCCTACGAG.

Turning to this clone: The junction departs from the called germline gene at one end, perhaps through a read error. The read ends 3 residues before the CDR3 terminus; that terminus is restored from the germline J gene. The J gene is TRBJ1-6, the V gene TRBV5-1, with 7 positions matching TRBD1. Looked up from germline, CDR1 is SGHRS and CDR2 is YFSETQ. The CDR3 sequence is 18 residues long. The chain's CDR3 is CASGFGGGPSSYNSPLHF. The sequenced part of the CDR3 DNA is TGCGCCAGCGGCTTCGGAGGGGGCCCGAGCTCCTATAATTCACCC.

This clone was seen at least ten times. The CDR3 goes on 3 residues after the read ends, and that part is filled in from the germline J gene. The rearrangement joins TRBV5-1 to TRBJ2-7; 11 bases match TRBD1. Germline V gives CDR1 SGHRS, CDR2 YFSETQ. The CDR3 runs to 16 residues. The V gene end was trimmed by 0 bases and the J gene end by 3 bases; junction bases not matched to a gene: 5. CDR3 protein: CASSLAAGQGGYEQYF. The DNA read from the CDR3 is TGCGCCAGCAGCTTGGCCGCGGGACAGGGGGGCTACGAG.

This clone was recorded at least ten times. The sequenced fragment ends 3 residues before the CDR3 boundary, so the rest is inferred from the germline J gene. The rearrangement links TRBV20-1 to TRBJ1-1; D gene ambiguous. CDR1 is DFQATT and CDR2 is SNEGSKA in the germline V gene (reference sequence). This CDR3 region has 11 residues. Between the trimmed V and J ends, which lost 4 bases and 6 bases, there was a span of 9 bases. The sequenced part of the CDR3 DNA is TGCAGTGCTATCGACTTCCCTGAA. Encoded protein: CSAIDFPE. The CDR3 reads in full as CSAIDFPEAFF.

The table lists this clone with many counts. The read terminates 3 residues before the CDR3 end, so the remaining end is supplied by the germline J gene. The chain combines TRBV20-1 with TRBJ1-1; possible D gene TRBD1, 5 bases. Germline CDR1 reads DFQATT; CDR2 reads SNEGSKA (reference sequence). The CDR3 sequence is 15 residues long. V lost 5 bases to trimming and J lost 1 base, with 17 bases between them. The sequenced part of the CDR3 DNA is TGCAGTGCTCGGTTCCCGGGACTCGCGAACACTGAA. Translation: CSARFPGLANTE. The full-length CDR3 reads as CSARFPGLANTEAFF.

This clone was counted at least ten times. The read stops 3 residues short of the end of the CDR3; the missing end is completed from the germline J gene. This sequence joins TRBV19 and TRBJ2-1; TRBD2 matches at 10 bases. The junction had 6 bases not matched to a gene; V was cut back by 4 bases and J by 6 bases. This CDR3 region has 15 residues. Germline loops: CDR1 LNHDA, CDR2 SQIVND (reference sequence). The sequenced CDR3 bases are TGTGCCAGTAGTACCCTAGCGGGAGCTGGCAATGAG. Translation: CASSTLAGAGNE. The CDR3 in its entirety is CASSTLAGAGNEQFF.